The rows below give T cell receptor beta chains drawn from one sample of a study of Ad26.COV2.S vaccination and SARS-CoV-2 variants. TCRdb's table, derived via immunoSEQ multiplex PCR, lists solely in-frame clones and lacks some. The sample consists of roughly 390,000 clones, approximately 90% of them appearing once. Sequencing was performed on peripheral blood, taken in a trial of Ad26.COV2.S vaccine versus placebo. The source of these receptors is a person between 18 and 60 years old who received the Ad26.COV2.S COVID-19 vaccine or a placebo. Both conserved end residues are part of each CDR3. The D gene is left open where the match is weak. Only part of the rows carry a size: once, few, many, or a class if the clone is expanded.

>NA|TRBJ2-1|NA|TRBV27
TGTGCCAGCAGTTCGAGGGTATCCAATGAGCAGTTCTTC
CASSSRVSNEQFF
>NA|TRBJ2-3|TRBD2|TRBV19
TGTGCCAGTAGTCCCCTTGCGGGGGGCCTTGCAGATACGCAGTATTTT
CASSPLAGGLADTQYF
>NA|TRBJ1-4|NA|TRBV4-1
TGCGCCAGCAGCCAAGTTGGCGGGAATAATGAAAAACTGTTTTTT
CASSQVGGNNEKLFF
>NA|TRBJ1-1|NA|TRBV19
TGTGCCAGTAGTATGTTCTCGGGACCGAACACTGAAGCTTTCTTT
CASSMFSGPNTEAFF
>NA|TRBJ1-4|NA|TRBV3-1/TRBV3-2
TGTGCCAGCAGCCATTGGAGAGCAACTAATGAAAAACTGTTTTTT
CASSHWRATNEKLFF
>NA|TRBJ2-5|TRBD1|TRBV11-2
TGTGCCAGCAGCTCCGGGACAGGGTCCCGTGAGACCCAGTACTTC
CASSSGTGSRETQYF
>few|TRBJ1-6|TRBD1|TRBV9
TGTGCCAGCAGCCAGGACAGGGGGCGGTCACCCCTCCACTTT
CASSQDRGRSPLHF
>few|TRBJ1-5|NA|TRBV6-1
TGTGCCAGCAGTGAAAGACCAAATCAGCCCCAGCATTTT
CASSERPNQPQHF
>NA|TRBJ1-5|NA|TRBV24-1
TGTGCCACCAGTGATTTAGGCGGGGAAGGCCAGCCCCAGCATTTT
CATSDLGGEGQPQHF
>NA|TRBJ1-1|NA|TRBV11-2
TGTGCCAGCGGCCAGACGGTGAACACTGAAGCTTTCTTT
CASGQTVNTEAFF
>NA|TRBJ2-5|TRBD1|TRBV19
TGTGCCAGTAGTGGACAGGGGGACCAAGAGACCCAGTACTTC
CASSGQGDQETQYF
>NA|TRBJ1-5|NA|TRBV7-2
TGTGCCAGCAGCTTAGTAGAGGGGAGTGGAGTTACTCAGCCCCAGCATTTT
CASSLVEGSGVTQPQHF
>NA|TRBJ1-2|NA|TRBV15
TGTGCCACCAGCCCTAGACAGGAGGCTAACTATGGCTACACCTTC
CATSPRQEANYGYTF
>NA|TRBJ2-1|NA|TRBV11-2
TGTGCCAGCAGCTTATTAGTCGGAGTCAATGAGCAGTTCTTC
CASSLLVGVNEQFF
>NA|TRBJ2-3|TRBD1|TRBV11-2
TGTGCCAGCAGCCCGTTTGGGACAGCCAGGACTACAGATACGCAGTATTTT
CASSPFGTARTTDTQYF
>NA|TRBJ1-1|TRBD1|TRBV6-4
TGTGCCAGCAGGGACAGGGGGAACACTGAAGCTTTCTTT
CASRDRGNTEAFF
>few|TRBJ1-2|TRBD1|TRBV6-6
TGTGCCAGCAGTTACTCGGGGGACAGGGGTAACTATGGCTACACCTTC
CASSYSGDRGNYGYTF
>NA|TRBJ1-5|NA|TRBV18
TGTGCCAGCTCCCCTCTAGGGTCCGGCAATCAGCCCCAGCATTTT
CASSPLGSGNQPQHF
>NA|TRBJ1-2|NA|TRBV6-5
TGTGCCAGCAGTTACGGGTTTGGCTACACCTTC
CASSYGFGYTF
>NA|TRBJ1-3|NA|TRBV15
TGTGCCTCCCGATTAGACACCAGGGCGACTGGAAACACCATATATTTT
CASRLDTRATGNTIYF
>once|TRBJ2-7|TRBD2|TRBV28
TGTGCCAGCAGAGCCAAGGGACTAGCGGGCCCGATTCGCACGATCTACGAGATCTACGAGCAGTACTTC
CASRAKGLAGPIRTIYEIYEQYF
>NA|TRBJ2-4|NA|TRBV3-1/TRBV3-2
TGTGCCAGCAGCCAATCCGACAGGGAGGGACTAGCCAAAAACATTCAGTACTTC
CASSQSDREGLAKNIQYF
>NA|TRBJ2-5|TRBD2|TRBV15
TGTGCCACCGGCATGCGGGGGGCCCAAGAGACCCAGTACTTC
CATGMRGAQETQYF
>NA|TRBJ1-2|NA|TRBV5-4
TGTGCCAGCAGCTTGGTTGACTTCTATGGCTACACCTTC
CASSLVDFYGYTF
>NA|TRBJ1-1|NA|TRBV27
TGTGCCAGCAGTTTAAGTGGCGTCGGCACTGAAGCTTTCTTT
CASSLSGVGTEAFF
>NA|TRBJ1-1|NA|TRBV5-1
TGCGCCAGCAGAGGGGGTGGGGCGAACACTGAAGCTTTCTTT
CASRGGGANTEAFF
>NA|TRBJ1-2|NA|TRBV25-1
TGTGCCAGCAGTGAGCTCTATGGCTACACCTTC
CASSELYGYTF
>NA|TRBJ2-4|NA|TRBV5-4
TGTGCCAGCAGCGCGGGAGGACAGGCAGATCCCCTCGTTCAGTACTTC
CASSAGGQADPLVQYF
>once|TRBJ2-1|NA|TRBV7-2
TGTGCCAGCAGTCCTAAGCCAGGGACCTACAATGAGCAGTTCTTC
CASSPKPGTYNEQFF
>once|TRBJ1-1|NA|TRBV18
TGTGCCAGCTCACTCAGGAACACTGAAGCTTTCTTT
CASSLRNTEAFF
>NA|TRBJ2-1|NA|TRBV2
TGTGCCAGCAGTGCTTGGAGAGAGCAGTTCTTC
CASSAWREQFF
>NA|TRBJ1-2|NA|TRBV2
TGTGCCAGCAGTTTGGGCGAGAGCTATGGCTACACCTTC
CASSLGESYGYTF
>NA|TRBJ1-4|NA|TRBV19
TGTGCCAGTAGTGCTCACAGGTCCGGTAATGAAAAACTGTTTTTT
CASSAHRSGNEKLFF
>NA|TRBJ2-3|TRBD1|TRBV5-1
TGCGCCAGCAGGGAACGGGACAGGGAGGCAGATACGCAGTATTTT
CASRERDREADTQYF
>NA|TRBJ1-4|NA|TRBV6-5
TGTGCCAGCAGTTACATCAGTAATAATGAAAAACTGTTTTTT
CASSYISNNEKLFF
>NA|TRBJ2-7|TRBD2|TRBV7-2
TGTGCCAGCAGCTTAGTGGGAACCTCACTAGCGGGGGTCGAGCAGTACTTC
CASSLVGTSLAGVEQYF
>NA|TRBJ1-4|NA|TRBV5-4
TGTGCCAGCAGGGGAGACAATGCAACTAATGAAAAACTGTTTTTT
CASRGDNATNEKLFF
>few|TRBJ1-5|NA|TRBV10-2
TGCGCCAGCGGGGACGGTGGCTTCAATCAGCCCCAGCATTTT
CASGDGGFNQPQHF
>NA|TRBJ2-1|NA|TRBV5-1
TGCGCCAGCAGCTTGGTGACAGGTCAAAACAATGAGCAGTTCTTC
CASSLVTGQNNEQFF
>NA|TRBJ2-5|NA|TRBV12-3/TRBV12-4
TGTGCCAGCAGTTTTACGGAAGAGACCCAGTACTTC
CASSFTEETQYF